The clone carrying this T cell receptor beta chain was counted a few times. No antigen is known for it. This sample is part of a study of regulatory T cells in long-lasting Graves disease. The TCR beta library used iRepertoire HTBI primers with Arm-PCR amplification of CDR3. From the multiplex PCR reads, TCRdb called clonotypes with MiXCR, one entry per CDR3 protein. This table holds around 400,000 distinct CDR3 sequences, 20% to 25% found once. Study-wide points: Persistent Graves' patients showed reduced TCR diversity versus newly diagnosed patients.

Time point reported: persistent/refractory GD, antithyroid drugs over 5 years with positive TRAb. PBMCs provided the RNA from which the TCR library was made. Trimming removed 1 base at V and 3 bases at J, with 8 bases between. This CDR3 is built from 14 residues. Looked up from germline, CDR1 is SGHTS and CDR2 is YDEGEE. The sequenced sample was peripheral blood mononuclear cells (PBMCs), obtained when the disease was refractory, from a patient treated with antithyroid drugs. This TCR came from a female donor with Graves disease. The chain employs TRBV5-8 and TRBJ1-5; D is unresolved. This CDR3 reads CASSLLQPNQPQHF. The CDR3 nucleotides read TGTGCCAGCAGCTTGTTGCAGCCCAATCAGCCCCAGCATTTT.